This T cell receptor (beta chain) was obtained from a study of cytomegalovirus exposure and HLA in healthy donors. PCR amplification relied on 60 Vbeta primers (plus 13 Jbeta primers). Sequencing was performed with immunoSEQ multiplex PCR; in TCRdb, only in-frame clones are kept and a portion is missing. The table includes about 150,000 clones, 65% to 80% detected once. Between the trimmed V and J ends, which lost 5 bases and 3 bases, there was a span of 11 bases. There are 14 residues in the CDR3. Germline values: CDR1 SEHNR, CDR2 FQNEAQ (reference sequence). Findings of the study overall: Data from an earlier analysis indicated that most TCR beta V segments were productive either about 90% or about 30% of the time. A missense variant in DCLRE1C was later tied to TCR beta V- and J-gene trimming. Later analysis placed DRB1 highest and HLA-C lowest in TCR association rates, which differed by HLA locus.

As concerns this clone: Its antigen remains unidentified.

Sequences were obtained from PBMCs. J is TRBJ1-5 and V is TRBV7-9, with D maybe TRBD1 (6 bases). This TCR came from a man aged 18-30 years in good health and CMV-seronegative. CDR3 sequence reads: CASSLGQYNQPQHF. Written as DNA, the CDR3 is TGTGCCAGCAGCCTCGGACAGTACAATCAGCCCCAGCATTTT.